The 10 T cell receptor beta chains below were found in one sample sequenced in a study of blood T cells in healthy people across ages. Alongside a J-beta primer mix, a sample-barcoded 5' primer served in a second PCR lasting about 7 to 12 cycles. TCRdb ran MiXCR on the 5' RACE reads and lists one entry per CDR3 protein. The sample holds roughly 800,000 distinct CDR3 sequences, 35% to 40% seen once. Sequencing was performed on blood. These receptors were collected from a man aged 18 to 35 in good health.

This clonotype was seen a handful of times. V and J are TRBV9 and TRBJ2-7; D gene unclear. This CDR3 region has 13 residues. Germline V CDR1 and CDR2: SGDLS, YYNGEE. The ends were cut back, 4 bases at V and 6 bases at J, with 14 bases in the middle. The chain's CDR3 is CASSPRDVGEQYF. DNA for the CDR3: TGTGCCAGCAGCCCAAGGGATGTGGGCGAGCAGTACTTC.

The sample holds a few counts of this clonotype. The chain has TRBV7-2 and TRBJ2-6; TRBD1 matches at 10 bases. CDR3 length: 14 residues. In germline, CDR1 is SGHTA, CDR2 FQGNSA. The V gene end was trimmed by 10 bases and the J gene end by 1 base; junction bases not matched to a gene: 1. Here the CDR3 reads CATDRGSGANVLTF. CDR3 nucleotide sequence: TGTGCCACGGACAGGGGGTCTGGGGCCAACGTCCTGACTTTC.

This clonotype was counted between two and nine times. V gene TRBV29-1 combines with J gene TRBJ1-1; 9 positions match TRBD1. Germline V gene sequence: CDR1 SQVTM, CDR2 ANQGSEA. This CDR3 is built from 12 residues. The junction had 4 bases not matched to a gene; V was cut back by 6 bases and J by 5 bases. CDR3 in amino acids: CSVNGQGTEAFF. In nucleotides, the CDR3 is TGCAGCGTCAACGGACAGGGGACTGAAGCTTTCTTT. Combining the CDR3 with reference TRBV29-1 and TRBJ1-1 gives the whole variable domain SAVISQKPSRDICQRGTSLTIQCQVDSQVTMMFWYRQQPGQSLTLIATANQGSEATYESGFVIDKFPISRPNLTFSTLTVSNMSPEDSSIYLCSVNGQGTEAFFGQGTRLTVV.

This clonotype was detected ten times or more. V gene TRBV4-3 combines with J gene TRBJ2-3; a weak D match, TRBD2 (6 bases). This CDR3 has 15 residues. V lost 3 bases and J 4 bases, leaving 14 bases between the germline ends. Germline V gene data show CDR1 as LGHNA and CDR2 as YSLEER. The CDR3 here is CASSQEPGLPDTQYF. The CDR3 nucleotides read TGCGCCAGCAGCCAGGAACCGGGACTTCCAGATACGCAGTATTTT.

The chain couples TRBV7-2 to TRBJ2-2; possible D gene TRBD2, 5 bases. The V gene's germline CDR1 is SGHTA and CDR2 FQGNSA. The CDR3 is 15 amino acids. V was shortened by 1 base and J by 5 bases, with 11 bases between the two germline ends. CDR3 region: CASSLGMRATGELFF. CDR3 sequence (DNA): TGTGCCAGCAGCTTAGGAATGAGGGCGACCGGGGAGCTGTTTTTT.

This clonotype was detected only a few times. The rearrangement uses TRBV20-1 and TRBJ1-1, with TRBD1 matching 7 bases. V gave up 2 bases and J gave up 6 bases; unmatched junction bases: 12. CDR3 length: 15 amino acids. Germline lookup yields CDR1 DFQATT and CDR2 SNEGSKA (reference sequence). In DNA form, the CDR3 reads TGCAGTGCTAGACTCAGGGGGTTCCCTGACGCTGAAGCTTTCTTT. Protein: CSARLRGFPDAEAFF.

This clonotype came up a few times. The CDR3 loop is CASSYGAAYRGGPGSARYTF. The DNA for the CDR3 is TGTGCCAGCAGTTACGGGGCCGCTTACAGAGGCGGGCCGGGATCAGCACGCTACACCTTC. V usage is TRBV6-5 and J usage is TRBJ1-2, with D perhaps TRBD1 (5 bases). The V gene's germline CDR1 is MNHEY and CDR2 SVGAGI. V lost 2 bases to trimming and J lost 9 bases, with 34 bases between them. The length of the CDR3 is 20 residues.

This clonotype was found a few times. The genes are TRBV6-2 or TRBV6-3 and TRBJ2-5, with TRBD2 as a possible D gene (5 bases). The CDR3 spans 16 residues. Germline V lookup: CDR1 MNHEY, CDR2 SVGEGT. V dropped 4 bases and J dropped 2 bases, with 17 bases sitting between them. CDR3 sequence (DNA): TGTGCCAGCAGTTTCGACCCCGAGGGCCAACAAGAGACCCAGTACTTC. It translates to CASSFDPEGQQETQYF.

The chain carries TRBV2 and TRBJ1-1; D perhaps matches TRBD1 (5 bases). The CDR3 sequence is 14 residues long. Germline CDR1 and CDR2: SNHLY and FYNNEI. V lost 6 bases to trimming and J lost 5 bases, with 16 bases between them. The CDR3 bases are TGTGCCAGCAGCGGGGGGTCGGGGAATACTGAAGCTTTCTTT. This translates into CASSGGSGNTEAFF.

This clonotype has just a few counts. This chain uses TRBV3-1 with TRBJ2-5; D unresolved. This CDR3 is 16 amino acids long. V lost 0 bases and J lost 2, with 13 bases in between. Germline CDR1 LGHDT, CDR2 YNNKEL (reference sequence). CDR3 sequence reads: CASSQDGTEIQETQYF. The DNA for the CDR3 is TGTGCCAGCAGCCAAGATGGAACGGAAATTCAAGAGACCCAGTACTTC.